Each of the 26 T cell receptor beta chains below was sequenced from the same sample in a study of CD4 and CD8 cells across lung adenocarcinoma regions. In TCRdb, the PCR reads were re-called with MiXCR into one record per CDR3 protein. The table lists about 3,100 distinct CDR3 sequences, 40% to 55% of them singletons. Specimen: CD8+ T cells from the center of a lung tumor. The receptors were gathered from a male donor with lung adenocarcinoma. The CD4 and CD8 labels of this study may be unreliable.

The V and J genes are TRBV7-2 and TRBJ2-1; D uncertain. The germline V and J ends were trimmed by 1 base and 10 bases, with 14 bases remaining between them. Per germline, CDR1 SGHTA and CDR2 FQGNSA. This CDR3 contains 14 residues. CDR3 protein: CASSLGGGGKEQFF. CDR3 nucleotides: TGTGCCAGCAGCTTAGGTGGCGGCGGCAAGGAGCAGTTCTTC.

This clonotype is classed as medium-sized. The CDR3 reads CASSLGYYEQYF. DNA for the CDR3: TGTGCCAGCAGCTTAGGATATTACGAGCAGTACTTC. The J gene is TRBJ2-1, the V gene TRBV7-2; no clear D gene. The DNA end is more similar to TRBJ2-7, so the J call may be wrong. There are 12 residues in the CDR3. Germline V gene sequence: CDR1 SGHTA, CDR2 FQGNSA.

The V gene is TRBV27, the J gene TRBJ2-5; a possible D gene is TRBD2 (6 bases). TRBJ2-7 matches the DNA end more closely, so the J call is doubtful. The CDR3 is 15 amino acids. CDR1 MNHEY and CDR2 SMNVEV come from the germline V gene (reference sequence). The CDR3 here is CASRINSPGSYEQYF. CDR3 sequence (DNA): TGTGCCAGCAGGATCAATTCCCCCGGGAGTTACGAGCAGTACTTC.

V gene TRBV6-1 combines with J gene TRBJ1-1, with a weak D call TRBD1 (6 bases). V was shortened by 11 bases and J by 2 bases, with 15 bases between the two germline ends. This CDR3 spans 13 amino acids. Per germline, CDR1 MNHNS and CDR2 SASEGT. CDR3 nucleotides: TGTGCCGCGGGTCGGGGGGCTAACACTGAAGCTTTCTTT. It is translated as CAAGRGANTEAFF.

This clonotype ranks as medium-sized. The V gene is TRBV27, the J gene TRBJ2-1; D not certain. The J call may be faulty, since TRBJ2-7 better matches the DNA end. The germline V gene encodes CDR1 MNHEY and CDR2 SMNVEV (reference sequence). The CDR3 runs to 14 residues. CDR3 sequence: CASSLYADVGEQYF. CDR3 nucleotide sequence: TGTGCCAGCAGTTTATACGCCGATGTGGGCGAGCAGTACTTC.

The gene calls are TRBV6-1 and TRBJ2-2, with D perhaps matching TRBD1 (6 bases). The germline V gene has CDR1 MNHNS and CDR2 SASEGT. V dropped 11 bases and J dropped 1 base, with 17 bases sitting between them. CDR3 size: 15 residues. For the CDR3, the DNA is TGTGCCGGTAAGCCCGAGGGACAGAACACCGGGGAGCTGTTTTTT. This translates into CAGKPEGQNTGELFF.

This sequence joins TRBV11-3 and TRBJ2-5, with TRBD1 matching 7 bases. The CDR3 sequence is 13 residues long. J gave up 5 bases and V 0 bases, and 0 bases lay outside the gene matches. From germline, CDR1 is SGHNT and CDR2 YENEEA. CDR3 loop: CASSLEQGETQYF. For the CDR3, the DNA is TGTGCCAGCAGCTTAGAACAGGGGGAGACCCAGTACTTC.

J is TRBJ2-3 and V is TRBV19, with D possibly TRBD2 on 5 matching bases. The CDR3 runs 19 residues. Trimming took off 2 bases at V and 0 bases at J, with 21 bases between the two ends. From germline, CDR1 is LNHDA and CDR2 SQIVND (reference sequence). CDR3 sequence: CASSIYVGRRRSSTDTQYF. The CDR3 DNA is TGTGCCAGTAGTATATACGTTGGGAGAAGGAGGTCTAGCACAGATACGCAGTATTTT.

By share, this clonotype counts as medium-sized. V and J are TRBV11-2 and TRBJ2-1; TRBD2 aligns across 10 bases. The length of the CDR3 is 18 residues. V shed 0 bases, J shed 8 bases, and the junction held 13 bases outside the gene matches. Germline values: CDR1 SGHAT, CDR2 FQNNGV. The CDR3 is CASSLDFPGLAGVHEQFF. The CDR3 DNA reads TGTGCCAGCAGCTTAGATTTCCCTGGGCTAGCGGGAGTTCATGAGCAGTTCTTC.

This chain uses TRBV4-1 with TRBJ2-3; D possibly corresponds to TRBD2 (6 bases). Germline V lookup: CDR1 MGHRA, CDR2 YSYEKL. The CDR3 is 16 amino acids. V lost 4 bases and J 6 bases, leaving 20 bases between the germline ends. In nucleotides, the CDR3 is TGCGCCAGCAGCCCAATAGGGGCTAGCGAGTTGGATACGCAGTATTTT. This gives the protein CASSPIGASELDTQYF.

This clonotype was seen a few times. The genes are TRBV6-5 and TRBJ2-1, with 8 bases lining up with TRBD1. The CDR3 extends over 13 amino acids. The J segment lost 7 bases and the V segment lost 5 bases, leaving 4 bases of the junction unmatched. Germline CDR1 is MNHEY and CDR2 is SVGAGI. In DNA form, the CDR3 reads TGTGCCAGCAGTCACCAGGGGGCTAATGAGCAGTTCTTC. Protein: CASSHQGANEQFF.

V gene TRBV6-1 combines with J gene TRBJ2-5; weak D call: TRBD2 (6 bases). The CDR3 sequence is 15 residues long. CDR1 is MNHNS, CDR2 SASEGT, per germline. The V end lost 3 bases, the J end lost 11 bases, and 22 bases lay between the germline ends. CDR3 sequence (DNA): TGTGCCAGCAGTGAGCAGACAGTTCCCACGGGGGAGCAGTACTTC. This translates into CASSEQTVPTGEQYF.

This clonotype is deemed large. The V gene is TRBV6-5, the J gene TRBJ2-3; D is possibly TRBD2 (6 bases). CDR3 length equals 14 residues. V shed 6 bases and J shed 1 base, with 11 bases lying between them. Germline V lookup: CDR1 MNHEY, CDR2 SVGAGI. Here the CDR3 DNA reads TGTGCCAGCAGGGTCTCGGGGGGCACAGATACGCAGTATTTT. Translation gives CASRVSGGTDTQYF.

The chain recombines TRBV27 with TRBJ2-4, with D unclear. CDR1 and CDR2 from the germline V gene are MNHEY and SMNVEV (reference sequence). This CDR3 contains 13 residues. Trimming stripped 5 bases from V and 5 bases from J, with 10 bases between. CDR3: CASSSYRENIQYF. The CDR3 DNA reads TGTGCCAGCAGTAGTTACAGAGAAAACATTCAGTACTTC.

This clonotype was seen a few times. The V gene is TRBV27, the J gene TRBJ1-4; D call uncertain. Germline CDR1 and CDR2: MNHEY and SMNVEV (reference sequence). The CDR3 contains 15 residues. V was trimmed by 3 bases and J by 6 bases, leaving 14 bases between them. The CDR3 protein is CASSFAKGEHEKLFF. For the CDR3, the DNA is TGTGCCAGCAGTTTTGCGAAAGGCGAGCATGAAAAACTGTTTTTT.

This clonotype has a handful of counts. The V call is TRBV4-3, the J call TRBJ2-1, with TRBD1 matching 8 bases. The last part of the DNA fits TRBJ2-7 better; the J call may be wrong. Germline V gene lookup returns CDR1 LGHNA and CDR2 YSLEER. The CDR3 extends over 15 amino acids. The CDR3 DNA follows: TGCGCCAGCAGCCGGGAGGTGACAGGGGTCTACGAGCAGTACTTC. Translating it yields CASSREVTGVYEQYF.

The chain is built from TRBV27 and TRBJ2-5; D tentatively reads TRBD1 or TRBD2 (5 bases each). CDR1 is MNHEY and CDR2 is SMNVEV in the germline V gene (reference sequence). The CDR3 extends over 11 amino acids. Trimming removed 6 bases at V and 7 bases at J, with 9 bases between. CDR3 sequence (DNA): TGTGCCAGCAGCCTTGGGGGGACCCAGTACTTC. Translated, it gives CASSLGGTQYF.

This clonotype showed up just a few times. This chain connects TRBV6-5 to TRBJ2-1, with a possible D match to TRBD2 (5 bases). The germline V gene has CDR1 MNHEY and CDR2 SVGAGI. This CDR3 comprises 15 residues. Trimming stripped 0 bases from V and 3 bases from J, with 9 bases between. The CDR3 protein is CASSYSNGNYNEQFF. The CDR3 DNA is TGTGCCAGCAGTTACTCGAACGGGAACTACAATGAGCAGTTCTTC.

On this clonotype: The germline gene is not matched at one end of the junction; a read error may be the cause. This chain uses TRBV27 with TRBJ2-5; a weak D match, TRBD2 (7 bases). CDR1 and CDR2 from the germline V gene are MNHEY and SMNVEV (reference sequence). This CDR3 is 15 amino acids long. As DNA, the CDR3 is TGTGCCGGGGGTTCCGGGGAGGGGGACCAAGAGACGCAGTACTTC. This gives the protein CAGGSGEGDQETQYF.

CDR3 sequence reads: CASSEVLSGNEQFF. The CDR3 region has the DNA TGTGCCAGCAGCGAAGTGCTTAGTGGCAATGAGCAGTTCTTC. This chain joins TRBV14 and TRBJ2-1, with D unresolved. The CDR3 loop spans 14 amino acids. The germline CDR1 and CDR2 sequences are SGHDN and FVKESK. Trimming removed 5 bases at V and 6 bases at J, with 14 bases between.

J is TRBJ2-2 and V is TRBV10-2, with D possibly matching TRBD2 (6 bases). Per germline, CDR1 WSHSY and CDR2 SAAADI. V lost 7 bases, J lost 7 bases, and 16 bases lay in between. This CDR3 region has 14 residues. CDR3 in DNA: TGCGCCAGCAAGAACCGGCTCGGGGGCGGGGAGCTGTTTTTT. Residues: CASKNRLGGGELFF.

The genes are TRBV6-1 and TRBJ2-1; unclear D gene. The J call may be mistaken, given a closer DNA end match to TRBJ2-7. Germline assignment: CDR1 MNHNS and CDR2 SASEGT. The CDR3 is 13 amino acids. The CDR3 is CASERSGTYEQYF. CDR3 nucleotides: TGTGCCAGCGAGCGCTCTGGCACCTACGAGCAGTACTTC.

The chain has TRBV24-1 and TRBJ2-1, with D possibly TRBD1 on 5 matching bases. Germline lookup yields CDR1 KGHDR and CDR2 SFDVKD. The CDR3 runs to 15 residues. The germline V and J ends were trimmed by 3 bases and 10 bases, with 18 bases remaining between them. CDR3: CATSDPSGALKEQFF. CDR3 in DNA: TGTGCCACCAGTGATCCCAGTGGGGCCCTGAAGGAGCAGTTCTTC.

The rearrangement uses TRBV6-1 and TRBJ2-5, with 7 bases that match TRBD2. Germline CDR1 and CDR2: MNHNS and SASEGT. The CDR3 runs 14 residues. The DNA for the CDR3 is TGTGCGGGCAGTGGGAGCGGGGACCAAGAGACCCAGTACTTC. This encodes CAGSGSGDQETQYF.

This rearrangement joins TRBV6-1 to TRBJ2-1, with TRBD2 identical over 9 bases. The CDR3 has 14 amino acids. Germline assignment: CDR1 MNHNS and CDR2 SASEGT. Trimming at V came to 8 bases and at J to 10 bases, leaving 12 bases not matched to a gene. In nucleotides, the CDR3 is TGTGCCAGCGTCCAAGCTAGCGGGGCCTACGAGCAGTTCTTC. Its protein product is CASVQASGAYEQFF.

The V gene is TRBV6-1, the J gene TRBJ2-3; D possibly corresponds to TRBD1 (5 bases). V dropped 9 bases and J dropped 2 bases, with 18 bases sitting between them. Germline-derived CDR1 and CDR2 are MNHNS and SASEGT. This CDR3 contains 15 residues. The CDR3 loop is CARGEWGRDTDTQYF. Written as DNA, the CDR3 is TGTGCCAGGGGTGAATGGGGCCGCGACACAGATACGCAGTATTTT.